The 24 T cell receptor beta chains presented below share a single source sample, sequenced in a study of blood T cell repertoires in COVID-19. Measured with immunoSEQ multiplex PCR; TCRdb has only the in-frame clones, and not every one. Altogether fewer than 500,000 clones are present, around 90% being singletons, with the ten largest covering around 0.92%. The material sequenced was peripheral blood. The receptors were gathered from a man aged 18-30 years with COVID-19, enrolled during active disease.

V is TRBV5-1 and J is TRBJ2-1; D is undetermined. V was clipped by 4 bases and J by 6 bases, with 14 bases between them. CDR1 SGHRS and CDR2 YFSETQ come from the germline V gene. The CDR3 contains 14 residues. The CDR3 here is CASSQGSTGNEQFF. The DNA for the CDR3 is TGCGCCAGCAGCCAAGGATCTACGGGCAATGAGCAGTTCTTC.

The chain links TRBV12-3 or TRBV12-4 to TRBJ1-4; 7 bases match TRBD1. The CDR3 covers 12 residues. The ends lost 9 bases at V and 7 bases at J; junction bases unmatched: 5. The CDR3 sequence is CARQGGFEKLFF. CDR3 nucleotide sequence: TGTGCCAGGCAGGGGGGATTTGAAAAACTGTTTTTT.

The genes are TRBV7-3 and TRBJ2-7; 7 nucleotides agree with TRBD2. Germline V CDR1 and CDR2: SGHTA, FQGTGA. With V trimmed by 3 bases and J by 4 bases, 15 bases remained unmatched. The CDR3 spans 17 residues. The DNA for the CDR3 is TGTGCCAGCAGCTTGATGTCCGTAGCGGGTGGAGGGTACGAGCAGTACTTC. Protein sequence: CASSLMSVAGGGYEQYF. Full variable domain (outside the CDR3, taken from reference TRBV7-3 and TRBJ2-7): GAGVSQTPSNKVTEKGKYVELRCDPISGHTALYWYRQSLGQGPEFLIYFQGTGAADDSGLPNDRFFAVRPEGSVSTLKIQRTERGDSAVYLCASSLMSVAGGGYEQYFGPGTRLTVT.

The genes are TRBV19 and TRBJ1-6; D not certain. V lost 3 bases, J lost 7 bases, and 7 bases lay in between. Germline values: CDR1 LNHDA, CDR2 SQIVND (reference sequence). This CDR3 is 13 amino acids long. CDR3 in amino acids: CASSIRENSPLHF. The CDR3 region has the DNA TGTGCCAGTAGTATTAGGGAGAATTCACCCCTCCACTTT.

The V call is TRBV5-5, the J call TRBJ2-7; D may be TRBD2 (6 bases). Germline V gives CDR1 SGHKS, CDR2 YYEKEE (reference sequence). The CDR3 has 12 amino acids. Trimming left V 3 bases short and J 7 bases short, with 11 bases between. CDR3 loop: CASSWGVGEQYF. The CDR3 DNA reads TGTGCCAGCAGCTGGGGGGTAGGGGAGCAGTACTTC.

The rearrangement uses TRBV11-2 and TRBJ1-1, with D perhaps TRBD1 (5 bases). The ends were cut back, 4 bases at V and 6 bases at J, with 9 bases in the middle. CDR1 is SGHAT and CDR2 is FQNNGV in the germline V gene. The CDR3 extends over 12 amino acids. CDR3 DNA sequence: TGTGCCAGCAGCTCGGGGGGGGCTGAAGCTTTCTTT. Its protein product is CASSSGGAEAFF.

The chain recombines TRBV30 with TRBJ2-5; D gene uncertain. Germline V gives CDR1 GTSNPN, CDR2 SVGIG (reference sequence). The CDR3 is 13 residues long. V lost 1 base to trimming and J lost 0 bases, with 6 bases between them. This chain's CDR3 is CAWSGLDQETQYF. The CDR3 DNA reads TGTGCCTGGAGTGGGCTGGACCAAGAGACCCAGTACTTC.

In regard to this clone: Other DNA sequences within the sample encode an identical CDR3. The chain is built from TRBV15 and TRBJ2-7, with 11 bases fitting TRBD2. CDR3 size: 16 residues. Germline trimming cut 1 base from V and 2 bases from J; bases unmatched to any gene: 4. The germline V gene encodes CDR1 LNHNV and CDR2 YYDKDF (reference sequence). Here the CDR3 reads CATSRGGTSGTYEQYF. DNA for the CDR3: TGTGCCACCAGCAGAGGGGGGACTAGCGGAACCTACGAGCAGTACTTC.

This chain connects TRBV7-3 to TRBJ2-1; TRBD1 agrees at 7 bases. V trimming: 2 bases; J trimming: 0 bases; junction bases outside the gene matches: 4. CDR1 SGHTA and CDR2 FQGTGA come from the germline V gene. This CDR3 contains 16 residues. The CDR3 DNA reads TGTGCCAGCAGCTTACAGGGGGTGAGCTCCTACAATGAGCAGTTCTTC. Its protein is CASSLQGVSSYNEQFF.

The rearrangement joins TRBV6-4 to TRBJ2-3; D might be TRBD1 (5 bases). CDR3 length: 15 amino acids. Germline V gene data show CDR1 as MRHNA and CDR2 as SNTAGT. V was clipped by 3 bases and J by 1 base, with 11 bases between them. CDR3 nucleotides: TGTGCCAGCAGTGAACAGGCGGCGGGCACAGATACGCAGTATTTT. It is translated as CASSEQAAGTDTQYF.

The chain has TRBV30 and TRBJ1-1; 7 nucleotides agree with TRBD1. The V gene's germline CDR1 is GTSNPN and CDR2 SVGIG (reference sequence). Losses at the gene ends were 4 bases for V and 1 base for J; bases not matched to a gene: 6. There are 14 residues in the CDR3. In DNA, the CDR3 is TGTGCCTGGATTCTGGACAGGACGAACACTGAAGCTTTCTTT. It codes for CAWILDRTNTEAFF.

This clone was recorded a few times. The rearrangement links TRBV19 to TRBJ1-5, with D perhaps matching TRBD1 (6 bases). Trimming removed 3 bases from V and 7 bases from J, with 13 bases in between. The CDR3 has 14 residues. Germline CDR1 LNHDA, CDR2 SQIVND (reference sequence). CDR3 DNA sequence: TGTGCCAGTAGTATTCCCAGGGGCAGGCAGCCCCAGCATTTT. This translates into CASSIPRGRQPQHF.

The chain links TRBV6-5 to TRBJ2-2; D unresolved. This CDR3 contains 14 residues. The V end lost 10 bases, the J end lost 4 bases, and 16 bases lay between the germline ends. Per germline, CDR1 MNHEY and CDR2 SVGAGI. CDR3 bases: TGTGCCACACTCCCTGCCCATTTCACCGGGGAGCTGTTTTTT. This encodes CATLPAHFTGELFF.

This clone was recorded a few times. The V call is TRBV29-1, the J call TRBJ2-1, with D perhaps matching TRBD2 (5 bases). Germline CDR1 SQVTM, CDR2 ANQGSEA. The length of the CDR3 is 13 residues. V lost 0 bases and J 6 bases, leaving 9 bases between the germline ends. This chain's CDR3 is CSVEDLATNEQFF. The CDR3 DNA sequence: TGCAGCGTTGAAGATCTAGCCACCAATGAGCAGTTCTTC.

The chain is built from TRBV11-2 and TRBJ2-2, with 12 bases aligning to TRBD2. CDR3 length: 16 amino acids. CDR1 and CDR2 from the germline V gene are SGHAT and FQNNGV. Trimming took 3 bases from V and 7 from J; bases not matched to a gene: 6. As DNA, the CDR3 is TGTGCCAGCAGCTTCTCTAGCGGGGGGGCAGGCGGGGAGCTGTTTTTT. Translated, it gives CASSFSSGGAGGELFF.

J is TRBJ2-7 and V is TRBV5-4; D is possibly TRBD1 (7 bases). This CDR3 is built from 15 residues. Germline V gene sequence: CDR1 SGHNT, CDR2 YYREEE (reference sequence). Trimming stripped 4 bases from V and 6 bases from J, with 20 bases between. As DNA, the CDR3 is TGTGCCAGCAGCCCGACATGGGGGGCAGGGGGCGAGCAGTACTTC. Translating gives CASSPTWGAGGEQYF.

The chain has TRBV4-1 and TRBJ1-2; D ambiguous. The CDR3 loop spans 13 amino acids. Trimming pared 4 bases from V and 5 bases from J, leaving 11 bases between. Germline V gene data show CDR1 as MGHRA and CDR2 as YSYEKL. In DNA form, the CDR3 reads TGCGCCAGCAGCCTCGATGGGGAGTATGGCTACACCTTC. Its translation is CASSLDGEYGYTF.

The J gene is TRBJ2-7, the V gene TRBV14; weak D call: TRBD1 (6 bases). The CDR3 totals 15 residues. Per the germline V gene, CDR1 is SGHDN and CDR2 is FVKESK. Between the trimmed V and J ends, which lost 4 bases and 0 bases, there was a span of 13 bases. Here the CDR3 DNA reads TGTGCCAGCAGCCGGGGGCCAGCCAACTCCTACGAGCAGTACTTC. Protein: CASSRGPANSYEQYF.

This clone was detected only once. This chain connects TRBV5-1 to TRBJ2-5, with a tentative D call TRBD2 (5 bases). Germline CDR1 reads SGHRS; CDR2 reads YFSETQ. The CDR3 loop spans 17 amino acids. With 2 bases removed from V and 9 bases from J, the gap between germline ends came to 26 bases. DNA of the CDR3: TGCGCCAGCAGCTTTGAACATAGTGGATTTGAGGGATCGGCCCAGTACTTC. It is translated as CASSFEHSGFEGSAQYF.

This clone has only a few counts. This chain connects TRBV27 to TRBJ2-2; 8 bases agree with TRBD1. From germline, CDR1 is MNHEY and CDR2 SMNVEV (reference sequence). The CDR3 is 13 residues long. J lost 9 bases, V lost 5 bases, and 5 bases had no gene match. The CDR3 DNA is TGTGCCAGCAGTCCACAGGGGGAGTGGGAGCTGTTTTTT. Translating it yields CASSPQGEWELFF.

This clone appeared a single time. This rearrangement joins TRBV18 to TRBJ2-5; D is perhaps TRBD2 (6 bases). CDR1 is KGHSH and CDR2 is LQKENI in the germline V gene. Trimming shortened V by 2 bases and J by 0 bases, and 13 bases separated the two germline ends. The CDR3 loop spans 16 amino acids. The CDR3 bases are TGTGCCAGCTCACCAGCGGCGGGGCCGTACCAAGAGACCCAGTACTTC. Its protein product is CASSPAAGPYQETQYF.

This sequence joins TRBV5-5 and TRBJ2-3, with 11 bases that match TRBD2. CDR3 length equals 15 residues. V dropped 1 base and J dropped 4; count of bases not matched to a gene: 2. Germline V gives CDR1 SGHKS, CDR2 YYEKEE (reference sequence). The CDR3 region has the DNA TGTGCCAGCAGCTTGACTAGCGGGAGTGCAGATACGCAGTATTTT. Its protein product is CASSLTSGSADTQYF. Together with reference TRBV5-5 and TRBJ2-3, the CDR3 gives the full variable domain: DAGVTQSPTHLIKTRGQQVTLRCSPISGHKSVSWYQQVLGQGPQFIFQYYEKEERGRGNFPDRFSARQFPNYSSELNVNALLLGDSALYLCASSLTSGSADTQYFGPGTRLTVL.

This clone has only one observation. V and J are TRBV2 and TRBJ2-2, with D perhaps TRBD1 (6 bases). CDR1 is SNHLY and CDR2 is FYNNEI in the germline V gene. V was shortened by 7 bases and J by 2 bases, with 14 bases between the two germline ends. This CDR3 comprises 15 residues. In DNA form, the CDR3 reads TGTGCCAGCAAAGCCGACAGGCACAACACCGGGGAGCTGTTTTTT. Its translation is CASKADRHNTGELFF.

V and J are TRBV5-1 and TRBJ2-3; D possibly corresponds to TRBD2 (6 bases). The CDR3 totals 14 residues. Germline lookup yields CDR1 SGHRS and CDR2 YFSETQ. The ends were cut back, 2 bases at V and 2 bases at J, with 9 bases in the middle. CDR3 amino acids: CASSFGGTTDTQYF. For the CDR3, the DNA is TGCGCCAGCAGCTTCGGGGGTACCACAGATACGCAGTATTTT.